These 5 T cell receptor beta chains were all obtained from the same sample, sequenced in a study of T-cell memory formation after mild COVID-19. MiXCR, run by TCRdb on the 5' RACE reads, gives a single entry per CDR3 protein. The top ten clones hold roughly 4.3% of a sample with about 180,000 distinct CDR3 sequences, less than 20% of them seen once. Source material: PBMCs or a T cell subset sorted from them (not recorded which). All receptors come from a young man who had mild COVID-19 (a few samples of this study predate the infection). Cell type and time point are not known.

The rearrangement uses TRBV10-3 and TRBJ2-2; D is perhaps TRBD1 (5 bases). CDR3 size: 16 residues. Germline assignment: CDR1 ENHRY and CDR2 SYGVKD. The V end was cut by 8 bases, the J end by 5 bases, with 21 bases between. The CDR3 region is CAIPRAPGLGTGELFF. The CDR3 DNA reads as TGTGCCATCCCCCGGGCCCCAGGGCTGGGGACCGGGGAGCTGTTTTTT.

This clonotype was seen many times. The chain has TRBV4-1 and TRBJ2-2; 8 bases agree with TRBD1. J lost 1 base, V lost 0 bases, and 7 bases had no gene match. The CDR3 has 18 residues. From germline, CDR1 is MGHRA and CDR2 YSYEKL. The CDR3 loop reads CASSQDHFGTGNTGELFF. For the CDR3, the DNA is TGCGCCAGCAGCCAAGATCACTTCGGGACAGGGAACACCGGGGAGCTGTTTTTT.

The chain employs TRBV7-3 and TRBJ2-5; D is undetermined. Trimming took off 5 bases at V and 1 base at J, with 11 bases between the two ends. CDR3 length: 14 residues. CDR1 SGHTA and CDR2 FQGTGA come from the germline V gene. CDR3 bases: TGTGCCAGCAGCGATACGGGCAGCCAAGAGACCCAGTACTTC. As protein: CASSDTGSQETQYF.

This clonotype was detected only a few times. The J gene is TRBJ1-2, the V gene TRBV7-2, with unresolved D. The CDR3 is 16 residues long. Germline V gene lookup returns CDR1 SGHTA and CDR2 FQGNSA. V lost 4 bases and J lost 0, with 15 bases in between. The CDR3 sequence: CASSSFTRSANYGYTF. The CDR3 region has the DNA TGTGCCAGCAGCTCGTTTACCAGGAGTGCTAACTATGGCTACACCTTC.

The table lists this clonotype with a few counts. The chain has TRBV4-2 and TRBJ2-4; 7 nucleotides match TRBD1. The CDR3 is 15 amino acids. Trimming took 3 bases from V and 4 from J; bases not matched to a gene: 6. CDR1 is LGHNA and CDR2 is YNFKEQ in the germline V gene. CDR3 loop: CASSQRDSQKNIQYF. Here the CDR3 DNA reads TGTGCCAGCAGCCAGAGGGACAGTCAAAAAAACATTCAGTACTTC.